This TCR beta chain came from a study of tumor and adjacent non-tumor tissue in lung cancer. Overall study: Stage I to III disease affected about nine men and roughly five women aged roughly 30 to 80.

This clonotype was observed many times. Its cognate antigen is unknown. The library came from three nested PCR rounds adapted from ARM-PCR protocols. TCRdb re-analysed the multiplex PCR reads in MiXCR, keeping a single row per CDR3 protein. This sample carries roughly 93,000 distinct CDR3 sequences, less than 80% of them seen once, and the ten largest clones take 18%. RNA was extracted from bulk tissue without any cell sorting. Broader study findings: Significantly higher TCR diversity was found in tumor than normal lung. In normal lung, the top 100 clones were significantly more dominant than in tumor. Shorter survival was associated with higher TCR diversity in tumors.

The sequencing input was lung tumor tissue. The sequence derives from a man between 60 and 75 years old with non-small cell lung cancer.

The CDR3 loop reads CSVTLGQNTEAFF. In nucleotides, the CDR3 is TGCAGCGTAACCTTGGGACAGAACACTGAAGCTTTCTTT. The chain carries TRBV29-1 and TRBJ1-1; TRBD1 is a possible D gene (6 bases). V lost 6 bases to trimming and J lost 1 base, with 12 bases between them. Germline V gives CDR1 SQVTM, CDR2 ANQGSEA. This CDR3 is 13 amino acids long.